The 23 T cell receptor beta chains listed next were all sequenced from one sample in a study of cytomegalovirus exposure and HLA in healthy donors. PCR primers comprised 60 Vbeta and 13 Jbeta primers. Some clones are missing from TCRdb's copy, which holds only in-frame ones; the method was immunoSEQ multiplex PCR. The table has 100,000 to 150,000 clones, roughly 81% seen once. Sequencing used PBMCs. Receptors originate from a woman aged 30 to 39 in good health and CMV-seronegative.

The chain is built from TRBV6-5 and TRBJ1-1; D unresolved. V gave up 5 bases and J gave up 10 bases, with 14 bases separating them. Per germline, CDR1 MNHEY and CDR2 SVGAGI. The CDR3 length is 12 residues. In DNA, the CDR3 is TGTGCCAGCAGTGAAGCGCGTAGGAGAGCTTTCTTT. It encodes CASSEARRRAFF.

The chain uses TRBV14 and TRBJ2-7; TRBD1 is a possible D gene (5 bases). V gave up 1 base and J gave up 3 bases, with 28 bases separating them. Germline V gene sequence: CDR1 SGHDN, CDR2 FVKESK. The CDR3 is 20 amino acids. The DNA of the CDR3 is TGTGCCAGCAGCCAAGGAATGGGGCTACAGATTATCGTCTTCGACTACGAGCAGTACTTC. It translates to CASSQGMGLQIIVFDYEQYF. Using reference TRBV14 and TRBJ2-7 for the parts outside the CDR3, the full variable domain is EAGVTQFPSHSVIEKGQTVTLRCDPISGHDNLYWYRRVMGKEIKFLLHFVKESKQDESGMPNNRFLAERTGGTYSTLKVQPAELEDSGVYFCASSQGMGLQIIVFDYEQYFGPGTRLTVT.

The genes are TRBV30 and TRBJ1-5, with 9 bases that match TRBD1. This CDR3 spans 13 amino acids. In germline, CDR1 is GTSNPN, CDR2 SVGIG (reference sequence). Trimming cost V 6 bases and J 6 bases; bases outside gene matches: 6. The CDR3 DNA reads TGTGCCTGCGAGACAGGGGGAGGTCAGCCCCAGCATTTT. This translates into CACETGGGQPQHF.

J is TRBJ1-5 and V is TRBV11-2; 7 nucleotides line up with TRBD1. The CDR3 runs to 14 residues. Germline values: CDR1 SGHAT, CDR2 FQNNGV. Trimming took 9 bases from V and 4 from J; bases not matched to a gene: 9. The CDR3 loop is CARTTGVLNQPQHF. The CDR3 nucleotides read TGTGCCAGAACCACAGGGGTTTTAAATCAGCCCCAGCATTTT.

The chain links TRBV4-1 to TRBJ2-5; maybe TRBD1 (5 bases). The J call may not be correct, given that the DNA end is closer to TRBJ2-7. This CDR3 region has 18 residues. Germline loops: CDR1 MGHRA, CDR2 YSYEKL. The CDR3, as DNA: TGCGCCAGCAGCCAAGTTTTGTCTGGGGCCGACGCCATCTACGAGCAGTACTTC. Translating it yields CASSQVLSGADAIYEQYF.

There are a few counts of this clone. This chain links TRBV10-3 with TRBJ2-1; possibly TRBD1 for D (6 bases). Germline CDR1 and CDR2: ENHRY and SYGVKD. This CDR3 has 14 amino acids. The V gene lost 2 bases and the J gene lost 4 bases, with 9 bases spanning the gap. This CDR3 reads CAISEKQGYNEQFF. Written as DNA, the CDR3 is TGTGCCATCAGTGAGAAACAGGGTTACAATGAGCAGTTCTTC.

This sequence joins TRBV27 and TRBJ2-1; 8 nucleotides match TRBD2. The CDR3 consists of 15 residues. CDR1 is MNHEY, CDR2 SMNVEV, per germline (reference sequence). The junction had 5 bases not matched to a gene; V was cut back by 5 bases and J by 2 bases. CDR3 bases: TGTGCCAGCAGTAACTTAGCGGGGCCCTACAATGAGCAGTTCTTC. It yields the protein CASSNLAGPYNEQFF.

This sequence joins TRBV29-1 and TRBJ1-1; a weak D match, TRBD1 (5 bases). Trimming took 8 bases from V and 0 from J, leaving 22 bases between them. CDR3 length equals 16 residues. CDR1 and CDR2 (germline): SQVTM, ANQGSEA. Here the CDR3 reads CSPSAPSDRMNTEAFF. The CDR3 DNA sequence: TGCAGCCCTAGCGCCCCGAGCGACAGAATGAACACTGAAGCTTTCTTT.

This chain joins TRBV6-5 and TRBJ1-2; D is unresolved. V dropped 6 bases and J dropped 6 bases, with 11 bases sitting between them. Germline CDR1 MNHEY, CDR2 SVGAGI. This CDR3 is 12 amino acids long. The CDR3: CASRTGRHGYTF. In DNA, the CDR3 is TGTGCCAGCAGGACGGGTCGCCATGGCTACACCTTC.

The V call is TRBV10-3, the J call TRBJ1-1; D may be TRBD1 (5 bases). This CDR3 is 11 amino acids long. V lost 10 bases and J lost 6, with 12 bases in between. Germline loops: CDR1 ENHRY, CDR2 SYGVKD. The CDR3 protein is CATAWGAEAFF. As DNA, the CDR3 is TGTGCCACCGCCTGGGGGGCTGAAGCTTTCTTT.

The chain employs TRBV10-3 and TRBJ1-2, with D unresolved. Germline V gene lookup returns CDR1 ENHRY and CDR2 SYGVKD. The CDR3 is made up of 13 amino acids. V was pared by 5 bases and J by 4 bases, with 11 bases between. CDR3 region: CAISWEESYGYTF. The CDR3 region has the DNA TGTGCCATCAGTTGGGAGGAAAGCTATGGCTACACCTTC.

This clone appeared a few times. Here the CDR3 DNA reads TGTGCCAGCAGTTATTGGGACAATAATTCACCCCTCCACTTT. Translated, it gives CASSYWDNNSPLHF. The J gene is TRBJ1-6, the V gene TRBV6-5; D is possibly TRBD1 (6 bases). Germline loops: CDR1 MNHEY, CDR2 SVGAGI. Between the trimmed V and J ends, which lost 3 bases and 5 bases, there was a span of 8 bases. This CDR3 region has 14 residues.

V usage is TRBV11-2 and J usage is TRBJ2-7, with 7 bases that match TRBD1. CDR1 and CDR2 (germline): SGHAT, FQNNGV. The J segment lost 3 bases and the V segment lost 4 bases, leaving 9 bases of the junction unmatched. The CDR3 runs 15 residues. The CDR3 sequence is CASSSETGRVYEQYF. CDR3 nucleotide sequence: TGTGCCAGCAGCTCCGAGACAGGGAGAGTCTACGAGCAGTACTTC.

The DNA for the CDR3 is TGTGCCAGCAGCGGGACTGCTAGCTCCTACGAGCAGTACTTC. This gives the protein CASSGTASSYEQYF. The chain combines TRBV11-3 with TRBJ2-7, with a possible D match to TRBD2 (6 bases). V was shortened by 5 bases and J by 0 bases, with 11 bases between the two germline ends. Germline values: CDR1 SGHNT, CDR2 YENEEA. This CDR3 has 14 residues.

The CDR3 loop reads CASSPAENTEAFF. In DNA, the CDR3 is TGTGCCAGCTCACCAGCAGAGAACACTGAAGCTTTCTTT. The J gene is TRBJ1-1, the V gene TRBV18; no clear D gene. Germline V CDR1 and CDR2: KGHSH, LQKENI. CDR3 length: 13 residues. V lost 2 bases to trimming and J lost 1 base, with 5 bases between them.

Of note for this clone: The junction does not match germline at one end; this may be a read error. The V call is TRBV7-7, the J call TRBJ2-5; TRBD2 matches at 7 bases. The germline gives CDR1 SSHAT, CDR2 FNYEAQ (reference sequence). The CDR3 sequence is 15 residues long. CDR3 in amino acids: CASSFVAGPQETQYF. The CDR3 DNA is TGTGCTAGCAGCTTCGTAGCGGGTCCACAAGAGACCCAGTACTTC.

J is TRBJ2-7 and V is TRBV7-9; D might be TRBD1 (5 bases). This CDR3 is 15 amino acids long. CDR1 SEHNR and CDR2 FQNEAQ come from the germline V gene (reference sequence). V lost 7 bases and J 2 bases, leaving 18 bases between the germline ends. In DNA, the CDR3 is TGTGCCAGCACGGGCGGCAGGGCTAATCCCTACGAGCAGTACTTC. Translated, it gives CASTGGRANPYEQYF.

The chain has TRBV5-4 and TRBJ2-3, with TRBD2 identical over 11 bases. Germline V lookup: CDR1 SGHNT, CDR2 YYREEE (reference sequence). V trimming: 4 bases; J trimming: 4 bases; junction bases outside the gene matches: 11. This CDR3 region has 17 residues. DNA for the CDR3: TGTGCCAGCAGCACGTTAGCGGGAGGGGCCGGGTCAGATACGCAGTATTTT. It specifies CASSTLAGGAGSDTQYF.

To note about this clone: The sample holds other DNA sequences that translate to the same CDR3. The chain is built from TRBV2 and TRBJ1-2, with a possible D match to TRBD1 (5 bases). CDR1 and CDR2 from the germline V gene are SNHLY and FYNNEI. Trimming removed 2 bases at V and 0 bases at J, with 7 bases between. The CDR3 runs to 14 residues. Here the CDR3 reads CASSERGPNYGYTF. The CDR3 DNA sequence: TGTGCCAGCAGTGAAAGGGGCCCTAACTATGGCTACACCTTC.

The chain combines TRBV6-1 with TRBJ2-1; 8 nucleotides align to TRBD1. Trimming removed 0 bases from V and 15 bases from J; junction bases left unmatched: 7. This CDR3 has 13 amino acids. Per germline, CDR1 MNHNS and CDR2 SASEGT. The CDR3 loop is CASSEATQGVRFF. The CDR3, as DNA: TGTGCCAGCAGTGAAGCGACACAGGGGGTGCGGTTCTTC.

The chain is built from TRBV5-1 and TRBJ1-1, with 8 bases matching TRBD1. CDR1 and CDR2 from the germline V gene are SGHRS and YFSETQ. The trim removed 4 bases at V and 2 bases at J, leaving 7 bases unmatched. This CDR3 spans 15 amino acids. CDR3 in DNA: TGCGCCAGCAGCGTGGTGGGGACAGGAAACACTGAAGCTTTCTTT. It encodes CASSVVGTGNTEAFF.

This sequence joins TRBV9 and TRBJ2-7, with D possibly TRBD1 on 6 matching bases. The CDR3 extends over 14 amino acids. Germline V gene data show CDR1 as SGDLS and CDR2 as YYNGEE. Trimming removed 4 bases at V and 4 bases at J, with 15 bases between. DNA of the CDR3: TGTGCCAGCAGCCCAGGCCCAGGGGCTTACGAGCAGTACTTC. Encoded protein: CASSPGPGAYEQYF.

The genes are TRBV12-5 and TRBJ1-3, with 7 bases matching TRBD1. Germline-derived CDR1 and CDR2 are LGHNT and FRNRAP. V trimming: 2 bases; J trimming: 6 bases; junction bases outside the gene matches: 4. The CDR3 spans 14 residues. For the CDR3, the DNA is TGTGCTAGTGGTTTGTGGCAGGGGGAAAACACCATATATTTT. As protein: CASGLWQGENTIYF. Using reference TRBV12-5 and TRBJ1-3 for the parts outside the CDR3, the full variable domain is DARVTQTPRHKVTEMGQEVTMRCQPILGHNTVFWYRQTMMQGLELLAYFRNRAPLDDSGMPKDRFSAEMPDATLATLKIQPSEPRDSAVYFCASGLWQGENTIYFGEGSWLTVV.